These 18 T cell receptor beta chains were all obtained from the same sample, sequenced in a study of OX40 agonist ivuxolimab in advanced cancers. Libraries were prepared by immunoSEQ multiplex PCR; TCRdb keeps only in-frame clonotypes and omits some of them. The sample holds around 70,000 clones; around four fifths are singletons and the top ten take about 1.8%. Sample: CD4+ or CD8+ T cells sorted from blood, taken in a trial of the OX40 agonist ivuxolimab. The receptor source for this set is an adult with an advanced solid tumor such as melanoma, head and neck, liver or kidney cancer.

This clone was seen more than once but under ten times. CDR3 protein: CASTQSSGQYF. The CDR3 nucleotides read TGTGCCAGCACCCAGAGCTCAGGGCAGTACTTC. The rearrangement uses TRBV2 and TRBJ2-7; D call uncertain. V was clipped by 7 bases and J by 9 bases, with 13 bases between them. The length of the CDR3 is 11 residues. CDR1 SNHLY and CDR2 FYNNEI come from the germline V gene.

This clone was recorded only once. The chain employs TRBV19 and TRBJ2-7; D is possibly TRBD1 (6 bases). CDR3 length: 13 residues. CDR1 is LNHDA, CDR2 SQIVND, per germline (reference sequence). V was shortened by 1 base and J by 4 bases, with 8 bases between the two germline ends. CDR3 bases: TGTGCCAGTAGTATAGGCAGGGGTTACGAGCAGTACTTC. Amino acids: CASSIGRGYEQYF.

The chain joins TRBV13 to TRBJ2-1; D assignment may be TRBD1 or TRBD2 (6 bases each). The CDR3 is 15 amino acids. Trimming left V 5 bases short and J 6 bases short, with 17 bases between. Per germline, CDR1 PRHDT and CDR2 FYEKMQ (reference sequence). The CDR3 DNA follows: TGTGCCAGCAGCCTCTCCCCGGGGGCCCCCAATGAGCAGTTCTTC. This gives the protein CASSLSPGAPNEQFF. Full variable domain (missing parts from reference TRBV13 and TRBJ2-1): AAGVIQSPRHLIKEKRETATLKCYPIPRHDTVYWYQQGPGQDPQFLISFYEKMQSDKGSIPDRFSAQQFSDYHSELNMSSLELGDSALYFCASSLSPGAPNEQFFGPGTRLTVL.

The chain couples TRBV11-2 to TRBJ1-6, with TRBD1 matching over 7 bases. CDR3 length equals 14 residues. V shed 8 bases and J 7 bases; nucleotides not matched to a gene: 8. The germline V gene encodes CDR1 SGHAT and CDR2 FQNNGV. In DNA form, the CDR3 reads TGTGCCAGCGGACAGGTTTACTGGAATTCACCCCTCCACTTT. It yields the protein CASGQVYWNSPLHF. The whole variable domain, remainder taken from reference TRBV11-2 and TRBJ1-6, is EAGVAQSPRYKIIEKRQSVAFWCNPISGHATLYWYQQILGQGPKLLIQFQNNGVVDDSQLPKDRFSAERLKGVDSTLKIQPAKLEDSAVYLCASGQVYWNSPLHFGNGTRLTVT.

This sequence joins TRBV7-8 and TRBJ2-7; 11 bases map to TRBD1. The CDR3 totals 15 residues. J lost 3 bases, V lost 5 bases, and 6 bases had no gene match. CDR1 and CDR2 (germline): SGHVS, FQNEAQ. The DNA for the CDR3 is TGTGCCAGCAGCCACGGACAGGGGGCAGACTACGAGCAGTACTTC. This translates into CASSHGQGADYEQYF.

The chain combines TRBV5-4 with TRBJ2-2, with TRBD1 matching 7 bases. The ends lost 4 bases at V and 0 bases at J; junction bases unmatched: 3. CDR3 size: 15 residues. In germline, CDR1 is SGHNT, CDR2 YYREEE (reference sequence). CDR3 DNA: TGTGCCAGCAGCCGGACAGGTCCGAACACCGGGGAGCTGTTTTTT. Its translation: CASSRTGPNTGELFF.

The chain carries TRBV7-3 and TRBJ2-5; 7 bases are a match to TRBD2. CDR1 is SGHTA, CDR2 FQGTGA, per germline. CDR3 size: 15 residues. The V and J ends lost 5 bases and 0 bases, in that order; junction bases with no gene match: 6. CDR3: CASSRGGSYQETQYF. CDR3 nucleotides: TGTGCCAGCAGCCGAGGCGGGAGCTACCAAGAGACCCAGTACTTC.

J is TRBJ2-3 and V is TRBV5-4; 7 bases map to TRBD2. The CDR3 consists of 13 residues. Trimming at V came to 0 bases and at J to 9 bases, leaving 4 bases not matched to a gene. The V gene's germline CDR1 is SGHNT and CDR2 YYREEE (reference sequence). DNA for the CDR3: TGTGCCAGCAGCTTGGGGGTTAGCGGGACGCAGTATTTT. Translating it yields CASSLGVSGTQYF.

The chain links TRBV2 to TRBJ2-1; D uncertain. CDR1 is SNHLY and CDR2 is FYNNEI in the germline V gene. V lost 1 base and J lost 13, with 20 bases in between. The CDR3 length is 15 residues. Here the CDR3 reads CASSEGVGPTSFQFF. CDR3 DNA: TGTGCCAGCAGTGAAGGGGTAGGGCCAACTTCGTTTCAGTTCTTC. The full variable domain, in which reference TRBV2 and TRBJ2-1 provide the parts outside the CDR3, is EPEVTQTPSHQVTQMGQEVILRCVPISNHLYFYWYRQILGQKVEFLVSFYNNEISEKSEIFDDQFSVERPDGSNFTLKIRSTKLEDSAMYFCASSEGVGPTSFQFFGPGTRLTVL.

This clone was counted a single time. The rearrangement uses TRBV10-3 and TRBJ2-7, with 8 positions matching TRBD2. The CDR3 is 14 amino acids. Looked up from germline, CDR1 is ENHRY and CDR2 is SYGVKD. The V gene end was trimmed by 5 bases and the J gene end by 0 bases; junction bases not matched to a gene: 3. CDR3 nucleotide sequence: TGTGCCATCAGTCCCGGGACTAGCTCCTACGAGCAGTACTTC. Its translation: CAISPGTSSYEQYF.

The rearrangement uses TRBV28 and TRBJ2-1; 8 bases are a match to TRBD1. V was clipped by 6 bases and J by 4 bases; unmatched bases: 8. Germline lookup yields CDR1 MDHEN and CDR2 SYDVKM. This CDR3 region has 15 residues. CDR3 DNA: TGTGCCAGCAGGATGGACAGGGAACCATACAATGAGCAGTTCTTC. This gives the protein CASRMDREPYNEQFF.

The chain combines TRBV6-6 with TRBJ2-5; a weak D match, TRBD1 (5 bases). Trimming shortened V by 5 bases and J by 6 bases, and 13 bases separated the two germline ends. The germline gives CDR1 MNHNY, CDR2 SVGAGI (reference sequence). The CDR3 is made up of 13 amino acids. The CDR3 sequence is CASSPDSPKTQYF. The CDR3 DNA sequence: TGTGCCAGCAGTCCAGACAGCCCCAAGACCCAGTACTTC.

The genes are TRBV9 and TRBJ2-7; 10 bases align to TRBD2. The CDR3 runs to 18 residues. Germline trimming cut 2 bases from V and 2 bases from J; bases unmatched to any gene: 13. Germline lookup yields CDR1 SGDLS and CDR2 YYNGEE. CDR3: CASSVGAGGLLRTYEQYF. The CDR3 DNA reads as TGTGCCAGCAGCGTCGGAGCGGGAGGGTTGTTGAGGACCTACGAGCAGTACTTC. The full variable domain, completed using reference TRBV9 and TRBJ2-7, is DSGVTQTPKHLITATGQRVTLRCSPRSGDLSVYWYQQSLDQGLQFLIQYYNGEERAKGNILERFSAQQFPDLHSELNLSSLELGDSALYFCASSVGAGGLLRTYEQYFGPGTRLTVT.

This clone was seen only a few times. In nucleotides, the CDR3 is TGTGCCTGGAGTGGGGGACAGGCTCATCAGCCCCAGCATTTT. This sequence encodes CAWSGGQAHQPQHF. The rearrangement uses TRBV30 and TRBJ1-5; 8 bases fit TRBD1. The CDR3 is made up of 14 amino acids. Germline trimming cut 1 base from V and 5 bases from J; bases unmatched to any gene: 4. CDR1 GTSNPN and CDR2 SVGIG come from the germline V gene (reference sequence).

This clone was found once. This chain links TRBV6-6 with TRBJ1-4; no firm D call. The CDR3 consists of 14 residues. From germline, CDR1 is MNHNY and CDR2 SVGAGI (reference sequence). V was pared by 3 bases and J by 4 bases, with 9 bases between. DNA of the CDR3: TGTGCCAGCAGTTATAAGGGATTTAATGAAAAACTGTTTTTT. Protein: CASSYKGFNEKLFF.

The gene calls are TRBV5-4 and TRBJ2-7, with 7 bases fitting TRBD1. V shed 4 bases and J 3 bases; nucleotides not matched to a gene: 10. The CDR3 is 15 residues long. Germline assignment: CDR1 SGHNT and CDR2 YYREEE (reference sequence). CDR3 in amino acids: CASSPAGTDHYEQYF. CDR3 coding DNA: TGTGCCAGCAGCCCAGCAGGGACAGACCACTACGAGCAGTACTTC.

The CDR3 loop reads CASRRGTGHYEQYF. CDR3 coding DNA: TGTGCCAGCAGGAGAGGAACAGGGCACTACGAGCAGTACTTC. This chain joins TRBV28 and TRBJ2-5; TRBD1 might be the D (6 bases). The closer fit of TRBJ2-7 to the DNA end suggests the J call may be wrong. The CDR3 is 14 residues long. CDR1 is MDHEN, CDR2 SYDVKM, per germline.

This chain joins TRBV28 and TRBJ1-4; D uncertain. Trimming left V 10 bases short and J 5 bases short, with 8 bases between. CDR1 and CDR2 (germline): MDHEN, SYDVKM. This CDR3 spans 11 amino acids. CDR3: CATLLNEKLFF. Written as DNA, the CDR3 is TGTGCCACCCTTCTCAATGAAAAACTGTTTTTT.